The present TCR beta chain was sequenced within a study of blood T cell repertoires in COVID-19. Germline assignment: CDR1 LGHNT and CDR2 FRNRAP. The CDR3 totals 16 residues. Trimming took off 3 bases at V and 0 bases at J, with 12 bases between the two ends. The sample holds one count of this clone. The data were produced by immunoSEQ multiplex PCR, yet TCRdb's version contains in-frame clones alone and is incomplete. The table includes fewer than 400,000 clones, roughly nine tenths detected once. Categorization into cohorts depended on clinical history that participants reported. Recovery among Cohort 3 donors was established by two negative PCRs, clearance, or symptom resolution.

Sequenced sample: PBMCs or T cells enriched from blood (not recorded which). The chain uses TRBV12-5 and TRBJ2-4, with a weak D call TRBD1 (5 bases). The clonotype originates from a woman aged 30 to 39 who had recovered from COVID-19. DNA for the CDR3: TGTGCTAGTGGTTTACGAACAGGTCTAGCCAAAAACATTCAGTACTTC. It specifies CASGLRTGLAKNIQYF.